The entry below gives a single T cell receptor (beta chain) sequence along with its context. What it binds is unknown. The data derive from a study of regulatory T cells in long-lasting Graves disease. Study-level points and caveats: New patients shared around 920 public clonotypes, fewer than the approximately 2,700 shared by persistent patients.

Noted time point: newly diagnosed GD, antithyroid drugs for less than 3 months. Making the TCR library involved RNA that had been extracted from PBMCs. The patients included were those that came from an endocrinology department in Xi'an, China. Construction of the TCR beta libraries employed iRepertoire HTBI primers in conjunction with Arm-PCR of CDR3 regions. TCRdb called the multiplex PCR reads again in MiXCR, with one record for every CDR3 protein. The sample holds roughly 400,000 distinct CDR3 sequences; approximately 16% are singletons and the top ten take roughly 8%. This same sample was also taken into another study, of T cells in Graves' hyperthyroidism and ophthalmopathy. That source notes: For Graves' hyperthyroidism to be stable, ophthalmopathy could not progress within 18 months.

The specimen was peripheral blood mononuclear cells (PBMCs), collected at new diagnosis, from a patient treated with antithyroid drugs. This TCR derives from a middle-aged woman with Graves disease.

The CDR3 coding sequence is TGTGCCAGCAGCCAAATTCTACTAGCTTCACAGTACTTC. Protein: CASSQILLASQYF. J is TRBJ2-7 and V is TRBV3-1; D perhaps matches TRBD2 (6 bases). V lost 2 bases and J 10 bases, leaving 15 bases between the germline ends. The CDR3 is 13 residues long. CDR1 is LGHDT, CDR2 YNNKEL, per germline (reference sequence).